This T cell receptor beta chain was recorded in a study of cytomegalovirus exposure and HLA in healthy donors. In germline, CDR1 is SQVTM, CDR2 ANQGSEA. This CDR3 has 12 residues. The ends lost 6 bases at V and 8 bases at J; junction bases unmatched: 7. Both 60 Vbeta primers and 13 Jbeta primers went into the PCR. Sequencing used immunoSEQ multiplex PCR; TCRdb keeps in-frame clones, though not all of them. The sample contains about 190,000 clones, 80% to 90% of which appear only once. The V call is TRBV29-1, the J call TRBJ1-2, with 9 bases fitting TRBD1. The source is a male donor in good health and CMV-seronegative. Material: PBMCs. The CDR3 coding sequence is TGCAGCGTCCTACAGGGGGCTGGCGGCTACACCTTC. Translating gives CSVLQGAGGYTF.